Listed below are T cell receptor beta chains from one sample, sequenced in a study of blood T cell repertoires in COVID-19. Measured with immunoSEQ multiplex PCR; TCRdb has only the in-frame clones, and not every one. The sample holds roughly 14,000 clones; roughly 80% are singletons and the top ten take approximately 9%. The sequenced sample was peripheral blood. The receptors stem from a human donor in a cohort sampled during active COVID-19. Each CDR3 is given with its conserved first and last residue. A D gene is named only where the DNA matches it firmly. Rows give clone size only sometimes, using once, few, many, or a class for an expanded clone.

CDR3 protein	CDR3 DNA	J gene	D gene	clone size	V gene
CASSVDPGFREGFGYTF	TGTGCCAGCAGCGTAGACCCCGGCTTCAGGGAGGGCTTCGGCTACACCTTC	TRBJ1-2	.	.	TRBV9
CASRGPPPDEQFF	TGTGCCAGTAGGGGCCCGCCGCCCGATGAGCAGTTCTTC	TRBJ2-1	.	.	TRBV19
CASSLSDSIYEQYF	TGTGCCAGCAGTTTATCGGACAGTATCTACGAGCAGTACTTC	TRBJ2-7	.	few	TRBV27
CASSLGTFSFHTQYF	TGTGCCAGCAGTTTAGGGACTTTTTCTTTCCATACGCAGTATTTT	TRBJ2-3	.	.	TRBV27
CASSLGGGLGQPQHF	TGTGCCAGCAGCTTAGGGGGAGGGTTGGGTCAGCCCCAGCATTTT	TRBJ1-5	.	.	TRBV7-8
CASSMVGLGQETQYF	TGTGCCAGTAGTATGGTGGGACTGGGCCAAGAGACCCAGTACTTC	TRBJ2-5	.	.	TRBV19
CASSSKGQGIDTQYF	TGTGCCAGCAGCTCCAAGGGACAGGGGATAGATACGCAGTATTTT	TRBJ2-3	TRBD1	.	TRBV7-3
CASTGTGPVYGYTF	TGTGCCAGCACAGGGACAGGGCCGGTCTATGGCTACACCTTC	TRBJ1-2	TRBD1	.	TRBV25-1
CASSLAPSGVYEQYF	TGTGCCAGCAGCTTAGCTCCTAGCGGGGTCTACGAGCAGTACTTC	TRBJ2-7	TRBD2	once	TRBV7-2
CASSRSSTGRNEQFF	TGTGCCAGCAGCCGTTCGTCGACAGGTCGCAATGAGCAGTTCTTC	TRBJ2-1	.	.	TRBV6-5
CASSRGHSRGTGELFF	TGTGCCAGCAGCCGCGGACACTCGCGGGGCACCGGGGAGCTGTTTTTT	TRBJ2-2	.	.	TRBV6-2/TRBV6-3
CASSFDRGPNEKLFF	TGTGCCAGCAGCTTCGACAGGGGACCTAATGAAAAACTGTTTTTT	TRBJ1-4	TRBD1	.	TRBV7-2
CAARRQGREKLFF	TGTGCTGCCCGCAGGCAGGGGCGGGAAAAACTGTTTTTT	TRBJ1-4	.	.	TRBV28
CASSLAGGQGFGTEAFF	TGTGCCAGCAGCTTGGCCGGGGGACAGGGCTTTGGCACTGAAGCTTTCTTT	TRBJ1-1	TRBD1	.	TRBV5-5
CASSVAPGEPQHF	TGTGCCAGCAGCGTAGCTCCAGGGGAGCCCCAGCATTTT	TRBJ1-5	.	few	TRBV9
CASSLRGGTSPLPYNEQFF	TGCGCCAGCAGCTTGAGAGGTGGAACCTCCCCCTTGCCGTACAATGAGCAGTTCTTC	TRBJ2-1	.	once	TRBV5-1